What follows describes a single T cell receptor (beta chain). This sample was included in a study of technical replicates of blood from a handful of donors. Sequenced by immunoSEQ multiplex PCR; TCRdb stores in-frame clones only, minus some. The sample consists of tens of thousands of clones, around nine tenths of them appearing once. This clonotype originated in a human donor in good health. Some clones in this sample may be carry-over from other donors' samples. Sequencing was done on a sample of PBMCs.

CDR3 DNA: TGCGCCAGCAGCTTAGGGCTAGCGGGAGATAAAGGCGGGGAGCTGTTTTTT. Its translation: CASSLGLAGDKGGELFF. The chain uses TRBV5-1 and TRBJ2-2; 10 bases match TRBD2. Trimming took 2 bases from V and 7 from J; bases not matched to a gene: 11. This CDR3 has 17 amino acids. CDR1 is SGHRS and CDR2 is YFSETQ in the germline V gene.